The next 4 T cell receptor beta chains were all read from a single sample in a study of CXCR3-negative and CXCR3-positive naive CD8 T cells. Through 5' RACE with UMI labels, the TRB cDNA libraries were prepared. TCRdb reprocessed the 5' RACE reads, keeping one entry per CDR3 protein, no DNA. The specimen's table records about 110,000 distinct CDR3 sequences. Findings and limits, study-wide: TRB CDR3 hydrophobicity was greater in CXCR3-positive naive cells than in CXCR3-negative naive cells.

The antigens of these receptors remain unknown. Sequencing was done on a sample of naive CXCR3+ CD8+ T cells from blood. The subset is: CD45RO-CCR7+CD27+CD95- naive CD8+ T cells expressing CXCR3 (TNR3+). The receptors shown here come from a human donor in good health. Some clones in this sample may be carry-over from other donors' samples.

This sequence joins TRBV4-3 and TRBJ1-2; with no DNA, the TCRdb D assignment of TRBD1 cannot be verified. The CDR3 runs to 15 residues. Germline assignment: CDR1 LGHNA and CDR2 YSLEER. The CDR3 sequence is CASSQESGMNYGYTF.

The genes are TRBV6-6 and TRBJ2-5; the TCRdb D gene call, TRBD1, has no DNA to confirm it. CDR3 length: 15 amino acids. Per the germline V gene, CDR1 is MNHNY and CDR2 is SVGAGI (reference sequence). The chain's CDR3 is CASTQLGRTQETQYF.

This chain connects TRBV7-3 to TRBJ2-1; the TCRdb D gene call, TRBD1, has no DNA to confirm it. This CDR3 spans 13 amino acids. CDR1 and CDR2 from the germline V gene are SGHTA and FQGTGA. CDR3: CASSLLGGNEQFF. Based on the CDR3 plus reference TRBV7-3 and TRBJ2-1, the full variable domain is GAGVSQTPSNKVTEKGKYVELRCDPISGHTALYWYRQSLGQGPEFLIYFQGTGAADDSGLPNDRFFAVRPEGSVSTLKIQRTERGDSAVYLCASSLLGGNEQFFGPGTRLTVL.

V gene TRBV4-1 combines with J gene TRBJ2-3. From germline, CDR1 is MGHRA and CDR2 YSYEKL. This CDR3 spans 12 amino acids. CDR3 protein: CASSPTTDTQYF.